Included here is one T cell receptor (beta chain) sequence, with context. Its target is unknown. This specimen belongs to a study of vaccination and CD4 T cells after COVID-19. This CDR3 spans 14 amino acids. Trimming left V 3 bases short and J 5 bases short, with 15 bases between. The V gene's germline CDR1 is DFQATT and CDR2 SNEGSKA (reference sequence). Treatment noted: 10-day PBMC culture with coronavirus spike peptide pools or control peptides (ViraFEST assay). Oncomine TCR Beta short-read sequencing was applied to DNA from cultured CD4+ T cells. TCRdb analysed the PCR reads with MiXCR anew, one entry per CDR3 protein. Among 7,000 to 8,500 distinct CDR3 sequences listed, 55% to 75% were seen once.

The chain has TRBV20-1 and TRBJ2-3; D is ambiguous. The sequenced sample was CD4+ T cells from blood, cultured in vitro. The source of this sequence is a human donor who had recovered from COVID-19. The CDR3 region is CSASTAPWRDTQYF. The CDR3 bases are TGCAGTGCTAGCACCGCACCCTGGAGAGATACGCAGTATTTT.